This T cell receptor beta chain came from a study of OX40 agonist ivuxolimab in advanced cancers. Study-wide background: Ivuxolimab, an agonist antibody against OX40 (CD134), was given to patients.

Study-wide results and limits: Clones of CD4+ and CD8+ blood T cells grew by week 6 at doses of 0.1 to 3.0 mg/kg. The work left the antigen specificity of expanded peripheral T cells undetermined.

Prior autoimmune disease or systemic immunosuppression barred patients. Concerning this clone: The antigen is undetermined.

The CDR3 runs to 14 residues. The V gene's germline CDR1 is LGHNA and CDR2 YNFKEQ. Trimming took 0 bases from V and 3 from J; bases not matched to a gene: 1. Clones were sequenced by immunoSEQ multiplex PCR, and TCRdb holds only the in-frame ones, with some missing. The sample records about 73,000 clones, about 93% being singletons. The chain has TRBV4-2 and TRBJ1-2, with TRBD1 matching 7 bases. The receptor's source is an adult with an advanced solid tumor such as melanoma, head and neck, liver or kidney cancer. The sample was CD4+ or CD8+ T cells sorted from blood, taken in a trial of the OX40 agonist ivuxolimab. The CDR3 loop reads CASSQDGQDYGYTF. The CDR3 bases are TGTGCCAGCAGCCAAGATGGACAGGACTATGGCTACACCTTC.